The clone carrying this T cell receptor beta chain has a single count. The data originate from a study of blood T cell repertoires in COVID-19. Turning to the study itself: The study drew acute and convalescent COVID-19 samples from the United States, Italy and Spain.

In the authors' workflow: Reference gene primer amplification gave nucleated cell count estimates. Method: immunoSEQ multiplex PCR; TCRdb's copy keeps in-frame clones and lacks some. That table furnishes V, J and clone size, whereas the DNA furnished D and trimming. The sample has around 100,000 clones, about 85% seen once; the top ten hold 3% to 3.5%. This CDR3 is 13 amino acids long. From germline, CDR1 is KGHSH and CDR2 LQKENI. V was pared by 0 bases and J by 9 bases, with 9 bases between. The sequencing input was peripheral blood. The receptor's source is a middle-aged man in a cohort sampled during active COVID-19. The chain is built from TRBV18 and TRBJ1-5; D gene unclear. CDR3: CASSPPDTGPQHF. The CDR3 bases are TGTGCCAGCTCACCACCGGATACGGGGCCCCAGCATTTT.